Listed below are T cell receptor beta chains from one sample, sequenced in a study of blood T cell repertoires in COVID-19. Generated by immunoSEQ multiplex PCR, the TCRdb table keeps only in-frame clones and is missing some. The repertoire consists of roughly 240,000 clones, with over 65% occurring once and the leading ten covering less than 6%. Material for sequencing was peripheral blood. Receptors originate from a man in his 60s who had recovered from COVID-19. The CDR3 runs from the conserved cysteine through the conserved F or W. A D gene is named only where the DNA matches it firmly. Where a row states a size, it is once, few, many or the class of an expanded clone; other rows omit it.

NA	TRBV19	TRBJ1-5	NA	CASSTYDSPNQPQHF	TGTGCCAGTAGTACGTATGACAGCCCCAATCAGCCCCAGCATTTT
TRBD1	TRBV18	TRBJ1-5	NA	CASSRTGELASSNQPQHF	TGTGCCAGCTCACGGACAGGGGAACTTGCTAGCAGCAATCAGCCCCAGCATTTT
TRBD1	TRBV6-4	TRBJ2-7	NA	CASSRGQGYEQYF	TGTGCCAGCAGTAGGGGGCAGGGCTACGAGCAGTACTTC
NA	TRBV6-6	TRBJ1-1	NA	CASTARQANTEAFF	TGTGCCAGCACTGCTCGGCAGGCGAACACTGAAGCTTTCTTT
NA	TRBV10-2	TRBJ1-2	NA	CASSEQIMRNGYTF	TGCGCCAGCAGTGAGCAGATAATGAGGAATGGCTACACCTTC
NA	TRBV6-5	TRBJ1-3	NA	CASSYGGGRSGNTIYF	TGTGCCAGCAGTTACGGGGGAGGGCGATCTGGAAACACCATATATTTT
NA	TRBV7-2	TRBJ2-3	NA	CASSDIAFTDTQYF	TGTGCCAGCAGTGATATAGCGTTCACAGATACGCAGTATTTT
NA	TRBV25-1	TRBJ2-1	NA	CASSISGLQFF	TGTGCCAGCAGTATCTCGGGGTTGCAGTTCTTC
TRBD2	TRBV11-2	TRBJ2-5	NA	CASSPGTSGGVQETQYF	TGTGCCAGCAGCCCCGGGACTAGCGGGGGAGTCCAAGAGACCCAGTACTTC
TRBD1	TRBV5-5	TRBJ2-1	NA	CASSPGGSSYNEQFF	TGTGCCAGCAGCCCAGGGGGCTCCTCCTACAATGAGCAGTTCTTC
NA	TRBV25-1	TRBJ1-1	many	CASRGGSLNTEAFF	TGTGCCAGCCGAGGGGGATCCCTGAACACTGAAGCTTTCTTT
NA	TRBV18	TRBJ1-6	NA	CASSRSDSPLHF	TGTGCCAGCTCACGAAGCGATTCACCCCTCCACTTT
NA	TRBV28	TRBJ1-1	once	CASSLSGVGEAFF	TGTGCCAGCAGTTTATCAGGGGTAGGTGAAGCTTTCTTT
NA	TRBV24-1	TRBJ1-2	NA	CATSDSRVGYTF	TGTGCCACCAGTGATTCCAGGGTTGGCTACACCTTC
TRBD2	TRBV20-1	TRBJ2-1	NA	CSASVLAGGGEQFF	TGCAGTGCTAGTGTACTAGCGGGGGGAGGTGAGCAGTTCTTC
NA	TRBV18	TRBJ2-7	NA	CASSPLGRPDYYEQYF	TGTGCCAGCTCACCCCTGGGTCGGCCGGACTACTACGAGCAGTACTTC
NA	TRBV28	TRBJ2-7	NA	CASGSPGLAQYF	TGTGCCAGCGGAAGTCCAGGGTTAGCGCAGTACTTC
TRBD1	TRBV2	TRBJ2-3	NA	CASSERDSRADTQYF	TGTGCCAGCAGTGAAAGGGACAGTCGTGCAGATACGCAGTATTTT
TRBD1	TRBV18	TRBJ2-6	few	CASSPTGTGGSGANVLTF	TGTGCCAGCTCACCAACCGGGACAGGAGGCTCTGGGGCCAACGTCCTGACTTTC
TRBD2	TRBV2	TRBJ2-1	NA	CASSDPGLASEQFF	TGTGCCAGCAGTGATCCGGGACTAGCGAGTGAGCAGTTCTTC
NA	TRBV5-1	TRBJ2-7	NA	CASSADSLSYEQYF	TGCGCCAGCAGCGCGGACAGTCTCTCCTACGAGCAGTACTTC
NA	TRBV6-5	TRBJ2-5	once	CASSLLGGQETQYF	TGTGCCAGCAGTCTCCTGGGGGGTCAAGAGACCCAGTACTTC
NA	TRBV15	TRBJ2-2	NA	CATSSIGPNTGELFF	TGTGCCACCAGCAGTATTGGGCCCAACACCGGGGAGCTGTTTTTT
NA	TRBV6-4	TRBJ1-5	NA	CASSDPGVQPQHF	TGTGCCAGCAGTGACCCCGGGGTTCAGCCCCAGCATTTT